A selection of T cell receptor beta chains follows, all from one sample in a study of PD-1 blockade in classical Hodgkin lymphoma. Profiling relied on immunoSEQ multiplex PCR, and the TCRdb table lists in-frame clones only, not all of them. The table has about 97,000 clones, approximately 80% seen once. Sequencing used peripheral blood mononuclear cells (PBMCs), obtained at baseline. These receptor sequences come from a human donor with classical Hodgkin lymphoma. Both conserved end residues are part of each CDR3. Fields, in order: clone size, V gene, J gene, CDR3 length, CDR3 protein. Size values are once, few and many counts, or a class for expanded clones, and some rows have none.

.	TRBV7-8	TRBJ1-1	16	CASSLAHRATYTEAFF
.	TRBV7-9	TRBJ2-2	16	CASSPLGVWNTGELFF
.	TRBV27	TRBJ2-7	16	CASSPSEGAYSYEQYF
.	TRBV10-2	TRBJ2-1	16	CASSDLGTSGYNEQFF
.	TRBV19	TRBJ1-4	15	CASSMAGQGNEKLFF
.	TRBV6-6	TRBJ1-2	14	CASSKTGLGYGYTF
.	TRBV5-1	TRBJ1-1	14	CASSLFGTNTEAFF
.	TRBV11-1	TRBJ2-7	14	CASSLSGTVYEQYF
.	TRBV7-9	TRBJ2-2	16	CASSPTLGQGAWELFF
.	TRBV5-1	TRBJ2-3	16	CASSRLTSGSTDTQYF
.	TRBV19	TRBJ2-3	16	CASSIGGGWGTDTQYF
.	TRBV2	TRBJ1-1	14	CASSERSANTEAFF
.	TRBV6-5	TRBJ1-2	13	CASSLQPNYGYTF
.	TRBV2	TRBJ2-1	14	CASSESSADNEQFF
.	TRBV30	TRBJ1-5	15	CAWSVGGISNQPQHF
.	TRBV5-1	TRBJ1-4	14	CASSDDRFNEKLFF
.	TRBV10-3	TRBJ2-1	14	CAISRADSYNEQFF
.	TRBV29-1	TRBJ2-7	14	CSVASGTSFDEQYF
once	TRBV7-2	TRBJ2-7	15	CASSPQMGVSYEQYF
.	TRBV19	TRBJ1-2	14	CASSMLAGISGYTF
once	TRBV10-3	TRBJ2-5	12	CAISVGAETQYF
.	TRBV7-6	TRBJ1-5	14	CASSFLGRDQPQHF
.	TRBV5-4	TRBJ2-2	12	CASSLVGGELFF
.	TRBV5-1	TRBJ2-1	15	CASSREMSSYNEQFF
.	TRBV5-1	TRBJ1-3	16	CASSLGQGGTGNTIYF
.	TRBV4-3	TRBJ2-7	15	CASSQVGLPLLEQYF
.	TRBV6-5	TRBJ1-1	14	CASNEGVGNTEAFF
.	TRBV4-1	TRBJ2-2	17	CASSQRSGSGNTGELFF
.	TRBV10-3	TRBJ1-3	16	CAISRQGPSSGNTIYF
.	TRBV28	TRBJ2-2	15	CASRSGTANTGELFF
many	TRBV14	TRBJ2-7	15	CASSPPAGRGDEQYF
medium-sized	TRBV7-6	TRBJ2-3	13	CASSAGPTDTQYF
few	TRBV30	TRBJ1-6	14	CAWSVLGQGSPLHF
.	TRBV4-3	TRBJ2-5	14	CASSGGSGGETQYF
once	TRBV10-3	TRBJ2-7	14	CAISESAALGEQYF
.	TRBV19	TRBJ2-2	14	CATRTSGYTGELFF
.	TRBV7-9	TRBJ2-7	15	CASSPRGQGSPEQYF
.	TRBV10-3	TRBJ1-1	15	CAISDSGQVETEAFF
.	TRBV10-1	TRBJ2-7	13	CASSEGLPYEQYF
once	TRBV10-3	TRBJ2-7	12	CAISDGAGEQYF
.	TRBV5-1	TRBJ1-4	14	CASKPQGIFGELFF
.	TRBV10-1	TRBJ2-6	16	CASSTIAQSRANVLTF
.	TRBV19	TRBJ2-7	19	CASSPRAGGVTLNSYEQYF
.	TRBV11-3	TRBJ2-1	13	CASSLVLAGEQFF
.	TRBV11-2	TRBJ2-1	15	CASSLLLSSYNEQFF
.	TRBV7-2	TRBJ2-6	15	CASSLGPSGANVLTF